A single sample gave rise to the 29 T cell receptor beta chains below, sequenced in a study of blood T cell repertoires in COVID-19. TCRdb's copy holds only in-frame clones and misses some; the assay was immunoSEQ multiplex PCR. The sample has fewer than 350,000 clones, approximately 86% seen once. Sequenced: peripheral blood. These receptors all come from a man aged 18 to 35 with active or convalescent COVID-19.

The V and J genes are TRBV3-1 (or the pseudogene TRBV3-2) and TRBJ1-5, with a tentative D call TRBD1 (6 bases). CDR3 size: 20 residues. Germline V gives CDR1 LGHDT, CDR2 YNNKEL (reference sequence). Trimming removed 1 base at V and 0 bases at J, with 22 bases between. The CDR3 DNA reads as TGTGCCAGCAGCCAAGGGCGGACAGAATTTATTCTTTATAGCAATCAGCCCCAGCATTTT. It codes for CASSQGRTEFILYSNQPQHF.

This chain connects TRBV10-3 to TRBJ2-5; TRBD1 matches at 7 bases. The V gene's germline CDR1 is ENHRY and CDR2 SYGVKD. V was pared by 3 bases and J by 1 base, with 5 bases of the junction left unmatched. This CDR3 region has 15 residues. The DNA of the CDR3 is TGTGCCATCAGTGATACAGGGGTCCGCCAAGAGACCCAGTACTTC. It translates to CAISDTGVRQETQYF.

V and J are TRBV7-8 and TRBJ2-7; D possibly corresponds to TRBD1 (7 bases). V gave up 5 bases and J gave up 2 bases, with 22 bases separating them. Looked up from germline, CDR1 is SGHVS and CDR2 is FQNEAQ. This CDR3 is built from 17 residues. The CDR3, as DNA: TGTGCCAGCAGCGACCGACGGGGGACAGTGAGTACCTACGAGCAGTACTTC. Translation: CASSDRRGTVSTYEQYF.

J is TRBJ2-1 and V is TRBV4-1, with 11 bases aligning to TRBD2. Per the germline V gene, CDR1 is MGHRA and CDR2 is YSYEKL. The CDR3 runs to 15 residues. V shed 1 base, J shed 9 bases, and the junction held 5 bases outside the gene matches. CDR3 protein: CASSQVLAGGGEQFF. CDR3 in DNA: TGCGCCAGCAGCCAAGTCCTAGCGGGGGGCGGTGAGCAGTTCTTC.

The chain recombines TRBV19 with TRBJ2-5, with 9 bases identical to TRBD2. CDR1 is LNHDA, CDR2 SQIVND, per germline (reference sequence). Germline trimming cut 1 base from V and 2 bases from J; bases unmatched to any gene: 5. The CDR3 is 16 residues long. CDR3 region: CASSIVFSGGQETQYF. The DNA for the CDR3 is TGTGCCAGTAGTATAGTATTTAGCGGGGGTCAAGAGACCCAGTACTTC.

The chain combines TRBV5-6 with TRBJ1-3, with unresolved D. V lost 4 bases and J lost 0, with 11 bases in between. This CDR3 comprises 15 residues. Germline V gene sequence: CDR1 SGHDT, CDR2 YYEEEE. CDR3 residues: CASSAGSYSGNTIYF. For the CDR3, the DNA is TGTGCCAGCAGCGCCGGGTCCTACTCTGGAAACACCATATATTTT. Supplemented by reference TRBV5-6 and TRBJ1-3, the full variable domain reads DAGVTQSPTHLIKTRGQQVTLRCSPKSGHDTVSWYQQALGQGPQFIFQYYEEEERQRGNFPDRFSGHQFPNYSSELNVNALLLGDSALYLCASSAGSYSGNTIYFGEGSWLTVV.

The gene calls are TRBV12-3 or TRBV12-4 and TRBJ1-1; perhaps TRBD1 as D (5 bases). V was cut by 7 bases and J by 1 base, with 10 bases left in between. This CDR3 contains 13 residues. The CDR3 protein is CASTLGANTEAFF. CDR3 sequence (DNA): TGTGCCAGCACCCTAGGGGCGAACACTGAAGCTTTCTTT.

Remarks on this clone: The sample holds other DNA sequences that translate to the same CDR3. The genes are TRBV27 and TRBJ1-1, with D hard to call. V dropped 6 bases and J dropped 1 base, with 6 bases sitting between them. Germline V CDR1 and CDR2: MNHEY, SMNVEV (reference sequence). This CDR3 has 12 amino acids. The CDR3 loop is CASRTGNTEAFF. The CDR3 coding sequence is TGTGCCAGCAGGACGGGGAACACTGAAGCTTTCTTT.

This chain links TRBV9 with TRBJ2-2, with D unresolved. Per the germline V gene, CDR1 is SGDLS and CDR2 is YYNGEE. The V end lost 6 bases, the J end lost 3 bases, and 9 bases lay between the germline ends. The length of the CDR3 is 13 residues. The CDR3 protein is CASIAQDTGELFF. CDR3 bases: TGTGCCAGCATCGCTCAGGACACCGGGGAGCTGTTTTTT.

CDR3 coding DNA: TGCAGCGTTGAATCGGGGGGGTCCACCGGGGAGCTGTTTTTT. Translation gives CSVESGGSTGELFF. The chain employs TRBV29-1 and TRBJ2-2; the match to TRBD2 covers 8 bases. This CDR3 has 14 amino acids. Germline V gives CDR1 SQVTM, CDR2 ANQGSEA. Trimming cost V 2 bases and J 4 bases; bases outside gene matches: 3.

V and J are TRBV11-3 and TRBJ1-1; D is unclear. The CDR3 spans 16 residues. With 0 bases removed from V and 1 base from J, the gap between germline ends came to 12 bases. CDR1 and CDR2 (germline): SGHNT, YENEEA. CDR3 nucleotides: TGTGCCAGCAGCTTAGATAGTTGGCGGAGGAACACTGAAGCTTTCTTT. This gives the protein CASSLDSWRRNTEAFF.

The chain carries TRBV7-3 and TRBJ2-3; 9 nucleotides match TRBD2. The CDR3 sequence is 15 residues long. Germline values: CDR1 SGHTA, CDR2 FQGTGA. V trimming: 4 bases; J trimming: 5 bases; junction bases outside the gene matches: 7. CDR3 sequence reads: CASSYQGLAGDTQYF. Written as DNA, the CDR3 is TGTGCCAGCAGCTACCAGGGACTAGCCGGAGATACGCAGTATTTT.

The V gene is TRBV2, the J gene TRBJ1-6, with TRBD1 identical over 9 bases. V trimming: 7 bases; J trimming: 7 bases; junction bases outside the gene matches: 14. Germline V gene data show CDR1 as SNHLY and CDR2 as FYNNEI. The CDR3 extends over 17 amino acids. The CDR3 spells CASNRIPGQGGNSPLHF. CDR3 coding DNA: TGTGCCAGCAACCGAATACCGGGACAGGGAGGCAATTCACCCCTCCACTTT.

The gene calls are TRBV4-1 and TRBJ2-7, with D unresolved. V gave up 0 bases and J gave up 1 base, with 7 bases separating them. The CDR3 is 14 residues long. Germline CDR1 reads MGHRA; CDR2 reads YSYEKL. The CDR3 sequence is CASSQEAVSYEQYF. The CDR3 region has the DNA TGCGCCAGCAGCCAAGAGGCGGTTTCCTACGAGCAGTACTTC.

This chain joins TRBV19 and TRBJ2-1; D is ambiguous. Trimming removed 3 bases at V and 4 bases at J, with 13 bases between. The CDR3 extends over 15 amino acids. CDR1 and CDR2 (germline): LNHDA, SQIVND (reference sequence). The DNA of the CDR3 is TGTGCCAGTAGTATGAACCACGGTCTTTACAATGAGCAGTTCTTC. Protein product: CASSMNHGLYNEQFF.

CDR3 in DNA: TGTGCCAGCAGCCTGACAGGGGGAAGCAATCAGCCCCAGCATTTT. This gives the protein CASSLTGGSNQPQHF. V is TRBV16 and J is TRBJ1-5; 9 bases match TRBD1. The length of the CDR3 is 15 residues. Germline V gives CDR1 KGHSY, CDR2 FQNENV. With 4 bases clipped from V and 1 base from J, the junction kept 2 bases outside the gene matches.

This clone has more than one count but fewer than ten. The chain employs TRBV2 and TRBJ1-1, with a weak D call TRBD1 (5 bases). CDR1 is SNHLY, CDR2 FYNNEI, per germline. This CDR3 spans 13 amino acids. The germline V and J ends were trimmed by 6 bases and 11 bases, with 19 bases remaining between them. The CDR3 sequence: CASRETDLDGAFF. In DNA, the CDR3 is TGTGCCAGCAGGGAGACAGACCTAGATGGGGCTTTCTTT.

The chain carries TRBV18 and TRBJ1-1; TRBD1 is a possible D gene (6 bases). V gave up 6 bases and J gave up 8 bases, with 13 bases separating them. Germline CDR1 KGHSH, CDR2 LQKENI. The CDR3 totals 12 residues. CDR3 protein: CASSPMTGEAFF. Written as DNA, the CDR3 is TGTGCCAGCTCTCCTATGACAGGAGAAGCTTTCTTT. Filled out from reference TRBV18 and TRBJ1-1, the complete variable domain reads NAGVMQNPRHLVRRRGQEARLRCSPMKGHSHVYWYRQLPEEGLKFMVYLQKENIIDESGMPKERFSAEFPKEGPSILRIQQVVRGDSAAYFCASSPMTGEAFFGQGTRLTVV.

This chain links TRBV2 with TRBJ2-3, with TRBD1 as a possible D gene (5 bases). Trimming took off 4 bases at V and 2 bases at J, with 10 bases between the two ends. CDR1 SNHLY and CDR2 FYNNEI come from the germline V gene. This CDR3 has 14 amino acids. CDR3 sequence: CASSGDSFTDTQYF. CDR3 nucleotide sequence: TGTGCCAGCAGTGGAGACAGTTTCACAGATACGCAGTATTTT.

This sequence joins TRBV5-1 and TRBJ2-7; TRBD1 matches 12 bases. Germline trimming cut 4 bases from V and 6 bases from J; bases unmatched to any gene: 8. The CDR3 length is 15 residues. In germline, CDR1 is SGHRS, CDR2 YFSETQ. CDR3 residues: CASSRQGQGALEQYF. The CDR3 DNA reads as TGCGCCAGCAGCCGTCAGGGACAGGGGGCTCTCGAGCAGTACTTC.

The CDR3 here is CASSASGQGSTEAFF. CDR3 nucleotides: TGTGCCAGCAGCGCCTCCGGACAGGGCAGTACTGAAGCTTTCTTT. J is TRBJ1-1 and V is TRBV21-1; TRBD1, as called in the table, went unchecked against the DNA. TRBV21-1 is assigned pseudogene status. This CDR3 is built from 15 residues.

The chain carries TRBV6-1 and TRBJ1-5; D remains ambiguous. The V end lost 2 bases, the J end lost 7 bases, and 9 bases lay between the germline ends. Germline V gives CDR1 MNHNS, CDR2 SASEGT. The CDR3 spans 13 residues. Here the CDR3 reads CASSEKPRQPQHF. CDR3 DNA sequence: TGTGCCAGCAGTGAAAAACCCAGGCAGCCCCAGCATTTT.

This clone was seen only a few times. The chain links TRBV19 to TRBJ1-1; D not resolved. Germline V gene data show CDR1 as LNHDA and CDR2 as SQIVND (reference sequence). The CDR3 is 17 residues long. V shed 4 bases and J shed 3 bases, with 21 bases lying between them. CDR3 protein: CASSRGFYGILDTEAFF. In DNA form, the CDR3 reads TGTGCCAGTAGTAGAGGTTTCTACGGTATCTTGGACACTGAAGCTTTCTTT.

The rearrangement links TRBV13 to TRBJ2-1; perhaps TRBD2 as D (5 bases). This CDR3 has 15 amino acids. V lost 5 bases and J lost 6, with 17 bases in between. The germline V gene has CDR1 PRHDT and CDR2 FYEKMQ (reference sequence). The CDR3 DNA reads TGTGCCAGCAGCCTCCCGCAGGAGGTGGGCAATGAGCAGTTCTTC. Its protein is CASSLPQEVGNEQFF.

This sequence joins TRBV19 and TRBJ2-7, with 12 bases fitting TRBD2. There are 15 residues in the CDR3. V was pared by 4 bases and J by 0 bases, with 1 base of the junction left unmatched. Germline CDR1 and CDR2: LNHDA and SQIVND (reference sequence). The CDR3 is CASSRTSGASYEQYF. CDR3 nucleotides: TGTGCCAGTAGTAGGACTAGCGGGGCCTCCTACGAGCAGTACTTC.

CDR3 DNA: TGTGCCAGCAGCTATCACACCGACTTTACCGGGGAGCTGTTTTTT. This codes for CASSYHTDFTGELFF. The chain couples TRBV5-5 to TRBJ2-2; D is ambiguous. Germline V gives CDR1 SGHKS, CDR2 YYEKEE (reference sequence). The CDR3 is made up of 15 amino acids. Trimming stripped 3 bases from V and 5 bases from J, with 14 bases between.

The chain links TRBV3-1 (or the pseudogene TRBV3-2) to TRBJ1-6, with 10 bases matching TRBD1. Germline loops: CDR1 LGHDT, CDR2 YNNKEL (reference sequence). This CDR3 has 15 amino acids. Trimming removed 1 base from V and 11 bases from J; junction bases left unmatched: 5. CDR3 protein: CASSQGTGGITPLHF. CDR3 bases: TGTGCCAGCAGCCAAGGGACAGGGGGAATTACACCCCTCCACTTT.

In its sample, this clone was seen once. The chain joins TRBV7-9 to TRBJ1-1; D perhaps matches TRBD1 (6 bases). Deletions cut 3 bases from V and 7 bases from J, with 12 bases between. CDR1 SEHNR and CDR2 FQNEAQ come from the germline V gene (reference sequence). The length of the CDR3 is 13 residues. CDR3 region: CASSFLQGREAFF. CDR3 DNA: TGTGCCAGCAGCTTTCTTCAGGGGCGTGAAGCTTTCTTT.

The chain has TRBV24-1 and TRBJ1-3, with a possible D match to TRBD1 (5 bases). The CDR3 runs 19 residues. Per germline, CDR1 KGHDR and CDR2 SFDVKD. V lost 0 bases and J lost 1, with 18 bases in between. The CDR3 coding sequence is TGTGCCACCAGTGATTTGGGCAGGGCTAATCTATCGTCTGGAAACACCATATATTTT. This encodes CATSDLGRANLSSGNTIYF.